This T cell receptor (beta chain) is drawn from a study of OX40 agonist ivuxolimab in advanced cancers. Regarding the study in general: Ivuxolimab, which targeted the costimulatory receptor OX40 (CD134), was an agonistic, fully human IgG2 monoclonal antibody. Intravenous ivuxolimab was administered to patients every 2 weeks at six dose levels: 0.01, 0.1, 0.3, 1.5, 3 and 10 mg/kg. Of the 50 to 55 patients in dose escalation, about 20 had hepatocellular carcinoma, about 15 had melanoma, 9 had renal cell carcinoma and 9 had head and neck cancer. In the dose-escalation cohort, roughly 82% of patients were male, and the mean age was 60 years with a range of about 20 to 90. Prior anti-PD-1, anti-PD-L1 or anti-CTLA-4 therapy was permitted, and checkpoint inhibitors had been received by 30% to 40% of dose-escalation patients. Partial responses occurred in three dose-escalation patients, of whom one had hepatocellular carcinoma and two had cutaneous melanoma. Peripheral TCRbeta sequencing aimed to test whether ivuxolimab altered TCR sequence diversity and caused clonal T-cell expansion. The monotherapy dose-escalation portion (N ≈ 52 patients) of the phase I ivuxolimab trial is reported in the paper. The research as a whole found: On average, CD8+ T cells showed more expanded clones than CD4+ T cells after ivuxolimab. At doses of 0.1 to 3.0 mg/kg, clonal expansion of both CD4+ and CD8+ T cells in blood was seen between baseline and week 6. Low levels of normalized T-cell clonal expansion were also seen in some patients who did not respond. In partial responders in the 0.1-3.0 mg/kg groups, normalized peripheral clonal expansion was found to be among the lowest, especially among CD8+ T cells. The antigen specificity of the peripheral T cells that underwent clonal expansion was not determined.

For sequencing of the TCRbeta CDR3 region, genomic DNA was extracted from the sorted cells. The immunoSEQ Assay was used for sequencing of TCRbeta CDR3 regions. Not all clones reach the TCRdb copy of this immuneACCESS table, which keeps in-frame sequences only. Checked studies attribute under half of the gap to unresolved V genes and leave the rest unexplained. In this sample the table shows 15,000 to 20,000 clones, roughly 78% of which occur a single time. The biggest ten clones account for just under 30% of the sample. V and J lose 0 bases and 4 bases, and a span of 13 bases separates them. Via the germline V gene, CDR1 is SGDLS and CDR2 YYNGEE. Counted from cysteine to phenylalanine, this CDR3 has 15 amino acids. The read is trimmed to its CDR3 DNA, 45 bases read in frame from base 1. The trial excluded patients who had a history of autoimmune disease or who were on systemic immunosuppression. Peripheral blood for TCR sequencing was collected from all dose cohorts at baseline, on cycle 4 day 1, and on cycle 7 day 1. The samples were taken from a phase I, first-in-human, multicenter, open-label dose-escalation trial of ivuxolimab. Adults with locally advanced or metastatic head and neck squamous cell, hepatocellular, melanoma or renal cell carcinoma were enrolled in the trial. CD4+ and CD8+ T cells were sorted separately from peripheral blood before TCR sequencing.

To note about this clone: Its antigen is still unknown. Base qualities are not recorded, but no much larger clone differs from it by a single base.

The TCR was taken from an adult with an advanced solid tumor such as melanoma, head and neck, liver or kidney cancer. Sequencing used CD4+ or CD8+ T cells sorted from blood, obtained in a trial of the OX40 agonist ivuxolimab. The V and J genes are TRBV9 and TRBJ1-2; TRBD1 is a weak D gene call, 5 bases matching. The CDR3 reads CASSVASGPSYGYTF. The DNA reads as follows: TGTGCCAGCAGCGTAGCCTCGGGACCAAGCTATGGCTACACCTTC.